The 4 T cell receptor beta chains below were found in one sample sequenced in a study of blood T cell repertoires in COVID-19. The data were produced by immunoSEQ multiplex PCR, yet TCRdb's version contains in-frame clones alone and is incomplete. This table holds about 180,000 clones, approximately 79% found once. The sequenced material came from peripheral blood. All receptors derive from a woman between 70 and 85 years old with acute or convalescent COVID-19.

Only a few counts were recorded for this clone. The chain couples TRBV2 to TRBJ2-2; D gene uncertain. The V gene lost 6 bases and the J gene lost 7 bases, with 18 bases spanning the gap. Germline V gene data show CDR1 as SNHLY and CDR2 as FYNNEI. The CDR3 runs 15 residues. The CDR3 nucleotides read TGTGCCAGCAGCGGAAGGAGCAGTGCCATCGGGGAGCTGTTTTTT. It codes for CASSGRSSAIGELFF. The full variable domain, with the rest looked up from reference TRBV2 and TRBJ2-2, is EPEVTQTPSHQVTQMGQEVILRCVPISNHLYFYWYRQILGQKVEFLVSFYNNEISEKSEIFDDQFSVERPDGSNFTLKIRSTKLEDSAMYFCASSGRSSAIGELFFGEGSRLTVL.

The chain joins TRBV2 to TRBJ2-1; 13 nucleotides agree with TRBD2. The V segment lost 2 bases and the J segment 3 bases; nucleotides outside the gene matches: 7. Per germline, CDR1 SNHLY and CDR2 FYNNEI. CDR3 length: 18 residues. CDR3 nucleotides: TGTGCCAGCAGTGAATGGTCCGGGACTAGCGGGGTCTACAATGAGCAGTTCTTC. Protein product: CASSEWSGTSGVYNEQFF.

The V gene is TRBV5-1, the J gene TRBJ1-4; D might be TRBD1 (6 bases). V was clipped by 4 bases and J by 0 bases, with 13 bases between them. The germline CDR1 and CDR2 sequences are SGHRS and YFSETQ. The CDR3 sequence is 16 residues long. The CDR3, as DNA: TGCGCCAGCAGCCCGGGGACACTGACAACTAATGAAAAACTGTTTTTT. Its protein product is CASSPGTLTTNEKLFF.

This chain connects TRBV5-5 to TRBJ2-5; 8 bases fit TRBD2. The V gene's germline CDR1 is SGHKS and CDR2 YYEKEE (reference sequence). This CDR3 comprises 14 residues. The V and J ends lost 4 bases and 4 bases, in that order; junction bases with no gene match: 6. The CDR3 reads CASSRIAGRETQYF. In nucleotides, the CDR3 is TGTGCCAGCAGCCGGATAGCGGGAAGAGAGACCCAGTACTTC. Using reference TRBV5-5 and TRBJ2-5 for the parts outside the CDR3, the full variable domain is DAGVTQSPTHLIKTRGQQVTLRCSPISGHKSVSWYQQVLGQGPQFIFQYYEKEERGRGNFPDRFSARQFPNYSSELNVNALLLGDSALYLCASSRIAGRETQYFGPGTRLLVL.